These T cell receptor beta chains were read from a single sample in a study of blood T cells in healthy people across ages. MiXCR, applied by TCRdb to the 5' RACE reads, yields one record per CDR3 protein. The sample has around 800,000 distinct CDR3 sequences, about half seen once. The sequenced sample was blood. The source is a man older than 75 in good health. Both conserved end residues are part of each CDR3. Fields, in order: D gene, V gene, J gene, clone size, CDR3 DNA, CDR3 protein. A D gene is named only where the DNA matches it firmly. Part of the rows lack a size; the others show once, few, many or a class for expanded clones.

D gene: TRBD1
V gene: TRBV11-2
J gene: TRBJ2-4
clone size: NA
CDR3 DNA: TGTGCCAGCAGCTTAGGCCCCGGACAGGAGGCTAGGGACATTCAGTACTTC
CDR3 protein: CASSLGPGQEARDIQYF

D gene: TRBD2
V gene: TRBV6-2/TRBV6-3
J gene: TRBJ2-3
clone size: NA
CDR3 DNA: TGTGCCAGCAGTCACCCGGGACTAGCTAGCACAGATACGCAGTATTTT
CDR3 protein: CASSHPGLASTDTQYF

D gene: TRBD1
V gene: TRBV6-5
J gene: TRBJ2-5
clone size: NA
CDR3 DNA: TGTGCCAGCAGTGGGGGACAGTTTCGAGAGACCCAGTACTTC
CDR3 protein: CASSGGQFRETQYF

D gene: NA
V gene: TRBV7-9
J gene: TRBJ1-3
clone size: NA
CDR3 DNA: TGTGCCAGCAGTCCACGACGGGGGTCCGGAAACACCATATATTTT
CDR3 protein: CASSPRRGSGNTIYF

D gene: NA
V gene: TRBV20-1
J gene: TRBJ2-5
clone size: NA
CDR3 DNA: TGCAGTGCTAGTGCGGCACAAGAGACCCAGTACTTC
CDR3 protein: CSASAAQETQYF

D gene: NA
V gene: TRBV3-1
J gene: TRBJ1-1
clone size: NA
CDR3 DNA: TGTGCCAGCAGCCAAGGACCAGGGAAAATCGCTGAAGCTTTCTTT
CDR3 protein: CASSQGPGKIAEAFF

D gene: NA
V gene: TRBV6-4
J gene: TRBJ1-1
clone size: NA
CDR3 DNA: TGTGCCAGCGCGGCCCAGGTGAACACTGAAGCTTTCTTT
CDR3 protein: CASAAQVNTEAFF

D gene: NA
V gene: TRBV28
J gene: TRBJ2-7
clone size: NA
CDR3 DNA: TGTGCCAGCACCACGGGCCTCTCCTACGAGCAGTACTTC
CDR3 protein: CASTTGLSYEQYF

D gene: TRBD1
V gene: TRBV12-3/TRBV12-4
J gene: TRBJ1-1
clone size: NA
CDR3 DNA: TGTGCCAGCAGGAACCAGGGGGGGTACACTGAAGCTTTCTTT
CDR3 protein: CASRNQGGYTEAFF

D gene: TRBD2
V gene: TRBV4-2
J gene: TRBJ2-7
clone size: few
CDR3 DNA: TGTGCCAGCAGCCAAGACCCGAGCGGGGTCGTCTCCTACGAGCAGTACTTC
CDR3 protein: CASSQDPSGVVSYEQYF

D gene: NA
V gene: TRBV7-6
J gene: TRBJ2-6
clone size: few
CDR3 DNA: TGTGCCAGCAGTGGATCGCTGGCTCTCTCTGGGGCCAACGTCCTGACTTTC
CDR3 protein: CASSGSLALSGANVLTF

D gene: TRBD2
V gene: TRBV6-5
J gene: TRBJ2-7
clone size: few
CDR3 DNA: TGTGCCAGCAGCCGGGACTACAGGAGCTCCTACAATGAGCAGTACTTC
CDR3 protein: CASSRDYRSSYNEQYF

D gene: TRBD2
V gene: TRBV20-1
J gene: TRBJ2-1
clone size: NA
CDR3 DNA: TGCAGTGCCCCCGGACTAGCGGACGCCTACAATGAGCAGTTCTTC
CDR3 protein: CSAPGLADAYNEQFF

D gene: NA
V gene: TRBV28
J gene: TRBJ2-7
clone size: many
CDR3 DNA: TGTGCCAGCAGTGTGACAGGCTTTTACGAGCAGTACTTC
CDR3 protein: CASSVTGFYEQYF

D gene: TRBD2
V gene: TRBV2
J gene: TRBJ2-1
clone size: many
CDR3 DNA: TGTGCCAGCAGTTACGGGACTACTAATGAGCAGTTCTTC
CDR3 protein: CASSYGTTNEQFF

D gene: NA
V gene: TRBV13
J gene: TRBJ2-7
clone size: many
CDR3 DNA: TGTGCCAGCAGCCCCCACCCCCACGAGCAGTACTTC
CDR3 protein: CASSPHPHEQYF

D gene: TRBD1
V gene: TRBV6-5
J gene: TRBJ2-1
clone size: once
CDR3 DNA: TGTGCCAGCCAAACCCAAGGGACAGGGACAGTCAATGAGCAGTTCTTC
CDR3 protein: CASQTQGTGTVNEQFF

D gene: NA
V gene: TRBV12-3/TRBV12-4
J gene: TRBJ2-3
clone size: NA
CDR3 DNA: TGTGCCAGCAGTTGGGGAAGGGGCGAGATAGAGCAGTATTTT
CDR3 protein: CASSWGRGEIEQYF

D gene: NA
V gene: TRBV18
J gene: TRBJ2-1
clone size: NA
CDR3 DNA: TGTGCCAGCTCACCTTCTGTTTCGGGGGAGCAGTTCTTC
CDR3 protein: CASSPSVSGEQFF

D gene: NA
V gene: TRBV29-1
J gene: TRBJ2-7
clone size: few
CDR3 DNA: TGCAGCGTTAGTATCAGGGAAGGGCACGAGCAGTACTTC
CDR3 protein: CSVSIREGHEQYF

D gene: NA
V gene: TRBV28
J gene: TRBJ1-4
clone size: NA
CDR3 DNA: TGTGCCAGCAGTTTATTAGAGAAACCAACTAATGAAAAACTGTTTTTT
CDR3 protein: CASSLLEKPTNEKLFF

D gene: NA
V gene: TRBV29-1
J gene: TRBJ2-7
clone size: NA
CDR3 DNA: TGCAGCGTTGGGCCTAGCGTATCCTACGAGCAGTACTTC
CDR3 protein: CSVGPSVSYEQYF

D gene: TRBD2
V gene: TRBV12-3/TRBV12-4
J gene: TRBJ2-3
clone size: many
CDR3 DNA: TGTGCCAGCAGTGCAGCGGGAGGGACCACAGATACGCAGTATTTT
CDR3 protein: CASSAAGGTTDTQYF

D gene: TRBD2
V gene: TRBV28
J gene: TRBJ2-5
clone size: NA
CDR3 DNA: TGTGCCGCCAAAAGGACTAGCGGAATCCAAGAGACCCAGTACTTC
CDR3 protein: CAAKRTSGIQETQYF

D gene: NA
V gene: TRBV7-2
J gene: TRBJ1-2
clone size: few
CDR3 DNA: TGTGCCAGCAGCTTAGCCGCAGGGGTTAGCGGAAACTATGGCTACACCTTC
CDR3 protein: CASSLAAGVSGNYGYTF

D gene: NA
V gene: TRBV29-1
J gene: TRBJ2-1
clone size: NA
CDR3 DNA: TGCAGCGTGTCTCCGATCACCTACAATGAGCAGTTCTTC
CDR3 protein: CSVSPITYNEQFF

D gene: TRBD1
V gene: TRBV28
J gene: TRBJ1-2
clone size: NA
CDR3 DNA: TGTGCCAGCAGTCCCAGATCTTCGGGACAGAATACTAACTATGGCTACACCTTC
CDR3 protein: CASSPRSSGQNTNYGYTF

D gene: NA
V gene: TRBV6-5
J gene: TRBJ1-1
clone size: once
CDR3 DNA: TGTGCCAGCAGTTACGCAGTAGGGAGGTACACTGAAGCTTTCTTT
CDR3 protein: CASSYAVGRYTEAFF

D gene: TRBD1
V gene: TRBV12-3/TRBV12-4
J gene: TRBJ2-5
clone size: few
CDR3 DNA: TGTGCCAGCAGTCCCAGGACAGGGGCCGGCAAGCAGTACTTC
CDR3 protein: CASSPRTGAGKQYF

D gene: NA
V gene: TRBV11-3
J gene: TRBJ2-3
clone size: NA
CDR3 DNA: TGTGCCAGCAGCTTAGATGGTAGGGTGGTAGATACGCAGTATTTT
CDR3 protein: CASSLDGRVVDTQYF

D gene: TRBD1
V gene: TRBV28
J gene: TRBJ1-2
clone size: NA
CDR3 DNA: TGTGCCATCGGGACAGACCCAATCTATGCTCAATCCCTCTATGGCTACACCTTC
CDR3 protein: CAIGTDPIYAQSLYGYTF

D gene: TRBD1
V gene: TRBV20-1
J gene: TRBJ1-4
clone size: NA
CDR3 DNA: TGCAGTGCTAGAGAGCCGGGACAGGGAGATGAAAAACTGTTTTTT
CDR3 protein: CSAREPGQGDEKLFF